This T cell receptor beta chain was obtained from a study of cytomegalovirus exposure and HLA in healthy donors. About the research overall: Both the roughly 120 validation repertoires and the approximately 700 first-cohort repertoires used the same platform, as reported by a later analysis.

Trimming cost V 3 bases and J 2 bases, with 14 bases left between them. The CDR3 is 16 amino acids. As regards this clone: Antigen specificity is unknown.

Whole-study results and caveats: In vitro checks showed that a few CMV-associated chains really do target CMV antigens.

Clones were read by immunoSEQ multiplex PCR, and TCRdb kept only the in-frame ones, dropping some. This table holds 170,000 or so clones, 65% to 85% found once. What was sequenced was PBMCs. V is TRBV23-1 and J is TRBJ1-5; D not resolved. TRBV23-1 is an ORF for which the function is uncertain. The clonotype was recovered from a woman younger than 35 in good health and CMV-seropositive. CDR3 loop: CASSQHRRVGNQPQHF. The CDR3 DNA reads TGCGCCAGCAGTCAGCATAGGAGGGTTGGCAATCAGCCCCAGCATTTT.